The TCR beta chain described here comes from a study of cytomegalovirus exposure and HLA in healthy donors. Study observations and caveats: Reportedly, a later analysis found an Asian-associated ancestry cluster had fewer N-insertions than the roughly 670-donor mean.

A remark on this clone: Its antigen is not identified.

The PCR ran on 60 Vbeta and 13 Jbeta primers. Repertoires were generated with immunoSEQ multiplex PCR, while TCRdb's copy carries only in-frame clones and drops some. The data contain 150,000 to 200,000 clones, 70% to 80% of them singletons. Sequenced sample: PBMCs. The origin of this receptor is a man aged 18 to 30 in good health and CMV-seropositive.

The CDR3 sequence: CASSLTGLGRDEQFF. The CDR3 DNA follows: TGTGCCAGCAGCTTGACAGGGCTGGGGCGCGATGAGCAGTTCTTC. V gene TRBV7-6 combines with J gene TRBJ2-1, with 7 nucleotides matching TRBD1. Trimming took 3 bases from V and 8 from J; bases not matched to a gene: 10. The CDR3 covers 15 residues. The germline CDR1 and CDR2 sequences are SGHVS and FNYEAQ.